This T cell receptor beta chain was sequenced during a study of beta chain features in type 1 diabetes. Germline CDR1 reads GTSNPN; CDR2 reads SVGIG (reference sequence). The ends lost 1 base at V and 7 bases at J; junction bases unmatched: 9. This CDR3 comprises 14 residues. Expressed TCRB transcripts were sequenced because the isolated RNA had all been reverse transcribed beforehand. Regulatory, naive and central memory T cell samples averaged around 3.9 million reads. Clones were sequenced by immunoSEQ multiplex PCR, and TCRdb holds only the in-frame ones, with some missing. The data contain some 330,000 clones, 9.5% to 11% of them singletons.

The rearrangement links TRBV30 to TRBJ2-5, with 7 nucleotides matching TRBD1. The clonotype was recovered from a woman in her twenties or thirties in good health. Material for sequencing was naive CD4+ T cells from blood. CDR3 amino acids: CAWSGQGPLGTQYF. CDR3 nucleotides: TGTGCCTGGAGTGGACAGGGTCCCTTGGGGACCCAGTACTTC.